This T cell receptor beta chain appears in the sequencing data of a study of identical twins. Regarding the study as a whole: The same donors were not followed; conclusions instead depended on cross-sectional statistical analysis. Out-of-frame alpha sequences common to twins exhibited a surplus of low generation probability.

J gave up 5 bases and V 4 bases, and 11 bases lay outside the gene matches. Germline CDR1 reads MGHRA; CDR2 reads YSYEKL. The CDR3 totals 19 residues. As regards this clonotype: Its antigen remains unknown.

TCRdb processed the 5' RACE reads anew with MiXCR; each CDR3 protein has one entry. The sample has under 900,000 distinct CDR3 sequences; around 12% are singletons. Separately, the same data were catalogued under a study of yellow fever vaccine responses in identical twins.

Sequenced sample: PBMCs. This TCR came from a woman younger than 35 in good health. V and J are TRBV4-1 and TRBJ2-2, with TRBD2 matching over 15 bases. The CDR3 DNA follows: TGCGCCAGCAGCCGGCTTACCCGGACTAGCGGGAGGGAAACCGGGGAGCTGTTTTTT. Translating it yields CASSRLTRTSGRETGELFF.